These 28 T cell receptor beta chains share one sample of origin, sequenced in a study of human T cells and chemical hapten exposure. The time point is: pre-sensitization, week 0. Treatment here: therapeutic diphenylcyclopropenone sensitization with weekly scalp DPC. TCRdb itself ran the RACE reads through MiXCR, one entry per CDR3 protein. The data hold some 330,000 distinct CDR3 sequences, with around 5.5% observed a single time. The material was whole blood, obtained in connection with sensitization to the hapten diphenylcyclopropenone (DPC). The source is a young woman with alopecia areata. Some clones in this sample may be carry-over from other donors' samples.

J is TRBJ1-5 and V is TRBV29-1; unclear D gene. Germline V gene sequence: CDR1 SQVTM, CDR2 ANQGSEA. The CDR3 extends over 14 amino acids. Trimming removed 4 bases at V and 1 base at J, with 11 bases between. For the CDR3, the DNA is TGCAGCGTTGTGGCGGGAGAGAGCAATCAGCCCCAGCATTTT. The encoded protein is CSVVAGESNQPQHF.

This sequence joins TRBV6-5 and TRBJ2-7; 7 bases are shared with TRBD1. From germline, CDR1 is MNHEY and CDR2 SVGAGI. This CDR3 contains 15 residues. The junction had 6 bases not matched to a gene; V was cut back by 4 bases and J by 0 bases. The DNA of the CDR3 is TGTGCCAGCAGTTCCTGGGACAGCAGCTCCTACGAGCAGTACTTC. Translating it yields CASSSWDSSSYEQYF.

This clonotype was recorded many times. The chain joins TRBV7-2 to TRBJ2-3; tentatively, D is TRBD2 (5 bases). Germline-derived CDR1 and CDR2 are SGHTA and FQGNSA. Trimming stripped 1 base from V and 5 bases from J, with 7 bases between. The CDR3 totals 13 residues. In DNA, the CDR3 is TGTGCCAGCAGCTTAGGGGCGGGAGATACGCAGTATTTT. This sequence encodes CASSLGAGDTQYF.

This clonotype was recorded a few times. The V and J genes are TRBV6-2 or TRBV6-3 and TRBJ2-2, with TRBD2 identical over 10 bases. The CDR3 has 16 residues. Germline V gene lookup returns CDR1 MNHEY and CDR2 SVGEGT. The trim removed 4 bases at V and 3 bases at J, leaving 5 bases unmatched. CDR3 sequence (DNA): TGTGCCAGCAGTTCGATTGGACTAGCGGACACCGGGGAGCTGTTTTTT. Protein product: CASSSIGLADTGELFF.

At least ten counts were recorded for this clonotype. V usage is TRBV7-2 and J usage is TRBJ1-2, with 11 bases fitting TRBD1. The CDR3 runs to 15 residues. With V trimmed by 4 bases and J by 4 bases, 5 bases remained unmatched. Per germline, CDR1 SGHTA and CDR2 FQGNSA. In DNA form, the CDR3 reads TGTGCCAGCAGCTCCAGGACAGGGGGCAGCTATGGCTACACCTTC. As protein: CASSSRTGGSYGYTF.

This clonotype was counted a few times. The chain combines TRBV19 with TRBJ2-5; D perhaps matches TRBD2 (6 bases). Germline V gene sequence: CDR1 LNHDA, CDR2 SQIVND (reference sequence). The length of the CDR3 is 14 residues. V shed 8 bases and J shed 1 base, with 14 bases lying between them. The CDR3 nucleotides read TGTGCCAGTCGCCGGGCGGGAACCCAAGAGACCCAGTACTTC. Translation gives CASRRAGTQETQYF.

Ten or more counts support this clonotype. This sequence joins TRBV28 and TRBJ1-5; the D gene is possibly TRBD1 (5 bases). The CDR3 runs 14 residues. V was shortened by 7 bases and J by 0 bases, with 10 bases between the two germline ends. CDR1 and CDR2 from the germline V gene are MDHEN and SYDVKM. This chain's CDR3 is CASKTGGSNQPQHF. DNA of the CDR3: TGTGCCAGCAAAACGGGGGGTAGCAATCAGCCCCAGCATTTT.

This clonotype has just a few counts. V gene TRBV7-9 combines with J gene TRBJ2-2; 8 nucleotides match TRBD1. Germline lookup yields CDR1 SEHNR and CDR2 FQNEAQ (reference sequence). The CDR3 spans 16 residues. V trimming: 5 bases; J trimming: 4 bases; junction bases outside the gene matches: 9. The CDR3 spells CASSPRGQASTGELFF. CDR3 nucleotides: TGTGCCAGCAGCCCAAGGGGACAGGCCTCCACCGGGGAGCTGTTTTTT.

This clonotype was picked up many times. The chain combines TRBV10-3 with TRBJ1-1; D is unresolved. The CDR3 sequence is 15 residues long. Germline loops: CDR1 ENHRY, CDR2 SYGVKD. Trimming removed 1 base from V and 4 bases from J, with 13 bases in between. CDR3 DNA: TGTGCCATCAGTGAGTACGGCGACGCGTCCACTGAAGCTTTCTTT. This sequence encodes CAISEYGDASTEAFF.

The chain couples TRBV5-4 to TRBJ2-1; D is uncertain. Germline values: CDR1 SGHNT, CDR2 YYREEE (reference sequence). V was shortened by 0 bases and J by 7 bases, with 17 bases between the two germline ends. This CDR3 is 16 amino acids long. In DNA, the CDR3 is TGTGCCAGCAGCTTGGCCAAGGTTGGTCGGACGAATGAGCAGTTCTTC. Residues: CASSLAKVGRTNEQFF.

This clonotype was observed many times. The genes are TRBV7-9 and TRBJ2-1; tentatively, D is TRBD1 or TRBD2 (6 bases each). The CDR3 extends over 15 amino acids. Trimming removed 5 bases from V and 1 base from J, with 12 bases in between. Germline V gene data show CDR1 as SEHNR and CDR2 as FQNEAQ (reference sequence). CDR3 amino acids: CASSPRRGSYNEQFF. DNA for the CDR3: TGTGCCAGCAGCCCCCGGAGGGGGTCCTACAATGAGCAGTTCTTC.

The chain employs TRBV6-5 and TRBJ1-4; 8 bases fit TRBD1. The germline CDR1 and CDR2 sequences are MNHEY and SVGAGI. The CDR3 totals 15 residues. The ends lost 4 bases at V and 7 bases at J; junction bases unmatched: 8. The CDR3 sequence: CASSFVQGASEKLFF. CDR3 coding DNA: TGTGCCAGCAGTTTTGTCCAGGGGGCCAGTGAAAAACTGTTTTTT.

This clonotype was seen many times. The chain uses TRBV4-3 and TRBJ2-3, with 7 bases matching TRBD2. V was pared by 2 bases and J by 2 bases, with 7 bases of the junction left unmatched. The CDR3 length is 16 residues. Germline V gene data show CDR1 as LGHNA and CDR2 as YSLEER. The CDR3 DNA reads TGCGCCAGCAGCCAACGCCGGGACTACAACACAGATACGCAGTATTTT. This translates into CASSQRRDYNTDTQYF.

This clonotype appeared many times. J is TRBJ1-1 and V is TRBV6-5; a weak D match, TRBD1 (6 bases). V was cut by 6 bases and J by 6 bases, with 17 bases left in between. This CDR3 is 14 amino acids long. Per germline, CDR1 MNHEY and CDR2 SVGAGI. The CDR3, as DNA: TGTGCCAGCAGCTACACACGGGGGCGGTCTGAAGCTTTCTTT. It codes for CASSYTRGRSEAFF.

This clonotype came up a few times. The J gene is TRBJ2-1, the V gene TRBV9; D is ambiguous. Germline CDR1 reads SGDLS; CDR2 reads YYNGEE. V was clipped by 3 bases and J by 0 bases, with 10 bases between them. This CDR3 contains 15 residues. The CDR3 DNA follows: TGTGCCAGCAGCGAAGAAATTTACTCCTACAATGAGCAGTTCTTC. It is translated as CASSEEIYSYNEQFF.

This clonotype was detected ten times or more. The CDR3 reads CASSPGDKGVRPLHF. Written as DNA, the CDR3 is TGTGCCAGCAGCCCAGGCGACAAGGGGGTAAGACCCCTCCACTTT. The chain combines TRBV6-2 or TRBV6-3 with TRBJ1-6; the D gene is possibly TRBD1 (6 bases). This CDR3 is 15 amino acids long. The germline V gene has CDR1 MNHEY and CDR2 SVGEGT. Deletions cut 6 bases from V and 12 bases from J, with 21 bases between.

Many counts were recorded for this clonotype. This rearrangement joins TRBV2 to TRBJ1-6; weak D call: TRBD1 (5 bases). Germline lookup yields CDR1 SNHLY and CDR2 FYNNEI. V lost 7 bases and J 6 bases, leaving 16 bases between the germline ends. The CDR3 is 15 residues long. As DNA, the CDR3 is TGTGCCAGCACTGCCAGGGTCCCCTCTAATTCACCCCTCCACTTT. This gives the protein CASTARVPSNSPLHF.

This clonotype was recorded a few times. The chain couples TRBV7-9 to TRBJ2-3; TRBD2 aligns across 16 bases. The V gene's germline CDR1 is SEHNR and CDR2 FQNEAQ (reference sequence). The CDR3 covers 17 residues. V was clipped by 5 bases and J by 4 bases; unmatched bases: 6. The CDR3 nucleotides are TGTGCCAGCAGCCGCGGGACTAGCGGGGGGGCCGCAGATACGCAGTATTTT. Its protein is CASSRGTSGGAADTQYF.

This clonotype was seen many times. In nucleotides, the CDR3 is TGTGCCAGCAGGCAGCAGTTTATGCTCAGAGGGGGGCCCAGCACAGATACGCAGTATTTT. Translation: CASRQQFMLRGGPSTDTQYF. This rearrangement joins TRBV28 to TRBJ2-3, with D perhaps given as TRBD1 or TRBD2 (6 bases each). The germline V gene encodes CDR1 MDHEN and CDR2 SYDVKM. CDR3 size: 20 residues. With 6 bases removed from V and 0 bases from J, the gap between germline ends came to 28 bases.

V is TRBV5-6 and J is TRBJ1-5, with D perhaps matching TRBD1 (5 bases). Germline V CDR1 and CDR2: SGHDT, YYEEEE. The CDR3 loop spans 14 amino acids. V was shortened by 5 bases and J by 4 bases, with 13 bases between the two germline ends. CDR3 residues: CASSFPGLNQPQHF. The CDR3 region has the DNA TGTGCCAGCAGTTTTCCGGGACTAAATCAGCCCCAGCATTTT.

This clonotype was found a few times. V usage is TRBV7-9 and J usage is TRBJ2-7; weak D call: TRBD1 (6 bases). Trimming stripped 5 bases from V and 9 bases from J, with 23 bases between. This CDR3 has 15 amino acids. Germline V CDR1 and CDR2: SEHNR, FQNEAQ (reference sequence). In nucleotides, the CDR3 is TGTGCCAGCAGCCCCAAGGGGGTCTCCTCATCGGGGCAGTACTTC. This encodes CASSPKGVSSSGQYF.

CDR3 nucleotides: TGTGCCAGCAGGGGTGGAGGGGAGGCCAATGAGCAGTTCTTC. It specifies CASRGGGEANEQFF. The V and J genes are TRBV7-3 and TRBJ2-1; D might be TRBD2 (6 bases). V dropped 6 bases and J dropped 6 bases, with 15 bases sitting between them. Germline V lookup: CDR1 SGHTA, CDR2 FQGTGA. The CDR3 runs to 14 residues. Using reference TRBV7-3 and TRBJ2-1 for the parts outside the CDR3, the full variable domain is GAGVSQTPSNKVTEKGKYVELRCDPISGHTALYWYRQSLGQGPEFLIYFQGTGAADDSGLPNDRFFAVRPEGSVSTLKIQRTERGDSAVYLCASRGGGEANEQFFGPGTRLTVL.

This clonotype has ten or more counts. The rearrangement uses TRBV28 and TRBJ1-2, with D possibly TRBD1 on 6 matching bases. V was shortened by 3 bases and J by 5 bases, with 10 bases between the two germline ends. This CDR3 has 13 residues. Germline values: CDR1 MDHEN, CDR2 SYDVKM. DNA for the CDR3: TGTGCCAGCAGTTTTAACAGGGCTTATGGCTACACCTTC. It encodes CASSFNRAYGYTF.

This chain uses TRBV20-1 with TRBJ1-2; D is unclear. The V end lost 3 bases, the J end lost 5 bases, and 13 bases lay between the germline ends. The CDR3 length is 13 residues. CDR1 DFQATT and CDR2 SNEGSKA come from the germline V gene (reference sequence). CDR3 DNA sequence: TGCAGTGCTAGCCCTGGACGGATATATGGCTACACCTTC. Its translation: CSASPGRIYGYTF.

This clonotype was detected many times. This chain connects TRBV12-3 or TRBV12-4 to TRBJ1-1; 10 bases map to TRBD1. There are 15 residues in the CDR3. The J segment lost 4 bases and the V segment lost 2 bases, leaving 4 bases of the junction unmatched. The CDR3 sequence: CASSLRTGGSTEAFF. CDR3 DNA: TGTGCCAGCAGTTTACGGACAGGGGGGAGCACTGAAGCTTTCTTT.

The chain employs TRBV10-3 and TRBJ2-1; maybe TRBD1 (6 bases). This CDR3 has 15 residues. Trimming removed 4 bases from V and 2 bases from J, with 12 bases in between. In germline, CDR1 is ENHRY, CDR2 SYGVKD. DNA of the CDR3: TGTGCCATCAGTGGGACAGTCGAGACCTACAATGAGCAGTTCTTC. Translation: CAISGTVETYNEQFF.

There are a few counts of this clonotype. The CDR3 sequence is CSARRGDFYHTDTQYF. For the CDR3, the DNA is TGCAGTGCTAGACGAGGGGACTTTTACCACACAGATACGCAGTATTTT. The V and J genes are TRBV20-1 and TRBJ2-3; tentative D call: TRBD2 (6 bases). The CDR3 is 16 amino acids. Germline V gene lookup returns CDR1 DFQATT and CDR2 SNEGSKA (reference sequence). V lost 2 bases and J lost 2, with 17 bases in between.

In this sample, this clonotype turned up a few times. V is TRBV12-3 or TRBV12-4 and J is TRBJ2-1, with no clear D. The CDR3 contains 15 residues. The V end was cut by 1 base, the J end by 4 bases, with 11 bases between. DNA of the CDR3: TGTGCCAGCAGTTTAGGGGTCTCAGAGTACAATGAGCAGTTCTTC. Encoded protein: CASSLGVSEYNEQFF.